These T cell receptor beta chains were read from a single sample in a study of CD8+CD57+ T cells in acquired aplastic anemia. TCRdb passed the reads through MiXCR, listing each CDR3 protein once. The table shows about 180,000 distinct CDR3 sequences, with under 55% occurring only once. Source material: sorted CD4+, CD8+, or CD8+CD57+ T cells (not recorded which) from PBMCs. Every receptor here comes from a human donor in good health. Both conserved end residues are part of each CDR3. The order of the fields is D gene, J gene, clone size, V gene, CDR3 DNA, CDR3 protein. A D gene is named only where the DNA matches it firmly. Clone size is not always given. Where it is, it says once, few, many or a class for expanded clones.

. | TRBJ2-7 | few | TRBV10-3 | TGTGCCATCAGTCCGAACGGCAGGGACTACGAGCAGTACTTC | CAISPNGRDYEQYF
. | TRBJ2-6 | . | TRBV20-1 | TGCAGTGCTGACGGAGGGGGGTTGGCAGGGGCCAACGTCCTGACTTTC | CSADGGGLAGANVLTF
. | TRBJ2-7 | many | TRBV6-5 | TGTGCCAGCAGTTACTCGAAGACGTCCTACGAGCAGTACTTC | CASSYSKTSYEQYF
. | TRBJ2-1 | . | TRBV29-1 | TGCAGCGTTGACTTCTCGGGTGAGCAGTTCTTC | CSVDFSGEQFF
. | TRBJ1-2 | many | TRBV4-1 | TGCGCCAGCAGCCAGACCATCGGACAAGCTAACTATGGCTACACCTTC | CASSQTIGQANYGYTF
TRBD2 | TRBJ2-7 | few | TRBV7-9 | TGTGCCAGCAGCGCGGGACTAGCGGGAGGGAAGCAGTACTTC | CASSAGLAGGKQYF
TRBD1 | TRBJ2-7 | . | TRBV2 | TGTGCCAGCAGTGTACAGGGGGCGATAAAGTCCTACGAGCAGTACTTC | CASSVQGAIKSYEQYF
TRBD2 | TRBJ2-7 | many | TRBV20-1 | TGCAGTGCTCGGACTAGCGGGAGACTTTCCTACGAGCAGTACTTC | CSARTSGRLSYEQYF
. | TRBJ2-1 | . | TRBV10-1 | TGCGCCAGCAGTGTATCACGGGCGGACGAGAAGTTCTTC | CASSVSRADEKFF
. | TRBJ1-1 | few | TRBV6-1 | TGTGCCAGCAGTGGCGGGGCCCCGAATGGAGCTTTCTTT | CASSGGAPNGAFF
TRBD1 | TRBJ1-4 | many | TRBV2 | TGTGCCAGCAGTGAAACAGGGGGAAAACTGTTTTTT | CASSETGGKLFF
. | TRBJ1-6 | once | TRBV20-1 | TGCAGTGGCCGTTCTTCCGGGGGCTCCCCCCTCCACTTT | CSGRSSGGSPLHF
. | TRBJ1-1 | once | TRBV4-3 | TGCGCCAGCAGCCTAGGGTTGGACACTGAAGCTTTCTTT | CASSLGLDTEAFF
TRBD2 | TRBJ2-2 | few | TRBV30 | TGTGCCTGGAGTACTAGCGGGAGGATCCGAACCGGGGAGCTGTTTTTT | CAWSTSGRIRTGELFF
. | TRBJ2-7 | . | TRBV20-1 | TGCAGTGCTAGTGGCACCTACGAGCAGTACTTC | CSASGTYEQYF
TRBD1 | TRBJ1-6 | . | TRBV4-2 | TGTGCCAGCAGAGGACAGGGGCATTCACCCCTCCACTTT | CASRGQGHSPLHF
TRBD1 | TRBJ1-1 | many | TRBV5-1 | TGCGCCAGCAGGTTTGGACAGGGGTCCACTGAAGCTTTCTTT | CASRFGQGSTEAFF
TRBD2 | TRBJ2-1 | many | TRBV24-1 | TGTGCCACCAGTGATGCCAAAGCGGGAGGCCGTGAGCAGTTCTTC | CATSDAKAGGREQFF
TRBD1 | TRBJ1-3 | . | TRBV11-1 | TGTGCCGGCAGCTTCTTTGGGCAGGGGGCCACGGGGAACACCATATATTTT | CAGSFFGQGATGNTIYF
. | TRBJ2-3 | . | TRBV27 | TGTGCCAGCAGTTCTAGACCCGTCCCGCTTTCCACAGATACGCAGTATTTT | CASSSRPVPLSTDTQYF
. | TRBJ1-1 | . | TRBV5-1 | TGCGCCAGCAGCTTCCGGGGACACACTGAAGCTTTCTTT | CASSFRGHTEAFF
. | TRBJ2-2 | . | TRBV6-1 | TGTGCCAGCAAGGACCAGACAGGTATACACACCGGGGAGCTGTTTTTT | CASKDQTGIHTGELFF
. | TRBJ1-2 | . | TRBV20-1 | TGCAGTGCTACGGACAGTGGGATCTATGGCTACACCTTC | CSATDSGIYGYTF
TRBD2 | TRBJ2-1 | many | TRBV15 | TGTGCCACCAGCAGAGATCTCTGGGCTAGCGGGGACCAGAGCTCCTACAATGAGCAGTTCTTC | CATSRDLWASGDQSSYNEQFF
TRBD1 | TRBJ1-2 | many | TRBV19 | TGTGCCAGTAGCCGCGGACAGGGAAGAGGCAACGACTATGGCTACACCTTC | CASSRGQGRGNDYGYTF
. | TRBJ2-1 | many | TRBV11-2 | TGTGCCAGCAGCCCATTGGCAGGGGAGCGAGGAGGGAATGAGCAGTTCTTC | CASSPLAGERGGNEQFF
. | TRBJ1-6 | many | TRBV20-1 | TGCAGTGCTAGAGATTTTACCCTCCCCCGTGACGGGGCCCTCCACTTT | CSARDFTLPRDGALHF
. | TRBJ2-1 | many | TRBV24-1 | TGTGCCACCAGTTCGGAGCGAGGTCAGGGCTATGAGCAGTTCTTC | CATSSERGQGYEQFF
. | TRBJ1-5 | many | TRBV6-5 | TGTGCCAGCAGGCTACAGGGTGATCAGCCCCAGCATTTT | CASRLQGDQPQHF
TRBD2 | TRBJ2-7 | many | TRBV29-1 | TGCAGCGTTGGACTAGCGGGCCGCTCCTACGAGCAGTACTTC | CSVGLAGRSYEQYF
TRBD2 | TRBJ2-3 | . | TRBV24-1 | TGTGCCACCAGTGACCGAAATAGCGGGAGTCCAGATACGCAGTATTTT | CATSDRNSGSPDTQYF
TRBD2 | TRBJ2-3 | . | TRBV7-1 | TGTGCCAGCAGCTCAGTTGGACTAGCGGGAGTAGGTGCAGATACGCATTATTTT | CASSSVGLAGVGADTHYF